This is a list of T cell receptor beta chains from one sample in a study of T cell repertoires in cytomegalovirus infection. TCRdb independently ran MiXCR on the reads; one entry per CDR3 protein. The table shows more than 250,000 distinct CDR3 sequences, with around a quarter occurring only once. Antigens for these TCRs are unknown. Sequencing used cultured PBMCs, obtained from culture after CMV antigen stimulation. The origin of the receptors is a human donor in good health (CMV status not recorded). Some clones in this sample may be carry-over from other donors' samples. CDR3s include the opening cysteine and the closing phenylalanine or tryptophan. Each record gives: clone size, D gene, J gene, V gene, CDR3 protein, CDR3 DNA. A D gene is named only where the DNA matches it firmly. The listing skips clone size in some rows; elsewhere it reads once, few, many or a size class.

NA NA TRBJ2-7 TRBV28 CASSLPRVTRSSYEQYF TGTGCCAGCAGTTTACCTCGGGTGACAAGGAGCTCCTACGAGCAGTACTTC
NA NA TRBJ2-7 TRBV29-1 CSGTGLGSYEQYF TGCAGCGGAACGGGTCTAGGCTCCTACGAGCAGTACTTC
few NA TRBJ2-1 TRBV14 CASSQDLYTQQFF TGTGCCAGCAGCCAAGATCTTTACACCCAACAGTTCTTC
NA NA TRBJ2-5 TRBV12-3/TRBV12-4 CASSSVRALETQYF TGTGCCAGCAGCTCAGTCAGGGCGTTGGAGACCCAGTACTTC
NA TRBD2 TRBJ2-5 TRBV7-3 CASSPRAGVGETQYF TGTGCCAGCAGCCCTCGGGCGGGAGTAGGAGAGACCCAGTACTTC
many NA TRBJ2-6 TRBV7-2 CASSLSASGYSPQPSGANVLTF TGTGCCAGCAGCTTATCCGCAAGCGGTTACAGTCCCCAGCCCTCTGGGGCCAACGTCCTGACTTTC
many TRBD1 TRBJ1-1 TRBV7-2 CASSPRQGGTEAFF TGTGCCAGCAGCCCCCGACAGGGTGGCACTGAAGCTTTCTTT
few TRBD1 TRBJ2-6 TRBV2 CASSAPRGQGGPGANVLTF TGTGCCAGCAGTGCCCCCAGGGGACAGGGAGGACCTGGGGCCAACGTCCTGACTTTC
NA NA TRBJ1-2 TRBV11-2 CASSPSAGSYGYTF TGTGCCAGCAGCCCCTCGGCGGGGAGCTATGGCTACACCTTC
NA TRBD2 TRBJ2-1 TRBV6-2/TRBV6-3 CASLSSLAGTYNEQFF TGTGCCAGCCTCTCCTCTCTAGCGGGCACATACAATGAGCAGTTCTTC
many NA TRBJ1-3 TRBV9 CASTPGGTSGNTIYF TGTGCCAGCACCCCCGGCGGGACCTCTGGAAACACCATATATTTT
many NA TRBJ1-1 TRBV7-2 CASSLTGRNTEAFF TGTGCCAGCAGCTTAACAGGGAGGAACACTGAAGCTTTCTTT
NA TRBD2 TRBJ2-2 TRBV2 CASSFTRETGELFF TGTGCCAGCAGTTTTACGCGGGAGACCGGGGAGCTGTTTTTT
NA TRBD2 TRBJ2-3 TRBV27 CASAMAGGRTDTQYF TGTGCCAGCGCCATGGCGGGAGGGCGGACAGATACGCAGTATTTT
NA NA TRBJ2-1 TRBV7-8 CASSLEGSPAYNEQFF TGTGCCAGCAGCTTAGAAGGGAGTCCCGCCTACAATGAGCAGTTCTTC
NA NA TRBJ2-1 TRBV9 CASSPTTSGSWQFF TGTGCCAGCAGCCCTACCACCTCGGGCTCTTGGCAGTTCTTC
NA TRBD1 TRBJ1-1 TRBV18 CASSIATGSRVEAFF TGTGCCAGCTCTATCGCGACAGGGTCGCGTGTTGAAGCTTTCTTT
few TRBD2 TRBJ2-3 TRBV19 CATVDLAGGKRAVSTDTQYF TGTGCCACAGTCGACCTAGCGGGGGGAAAGAGAGCCGTTAGCACAGATACGCAGTATTTT
few NA TRBJ1-5 TRBV11-2 CASSLDQLGVQPQHF TGTGCCAGCAGCTTAGATCAACTAGGGGTTCAGCCCCAGCATTTT
few TRBD1 TRBJ1-2 TRBV7-2 CASSPGQGYYGYTF TGTGCCAGCAGCCCCGGACAGGGTTACTATGGCTACACCTTC
many NA TRBJ1-2 TRBV6-1 CASSDTWVGYGYTF TGTGCCAGCAGTGATACCTGGGTAGGGTATGGCTACACCTTC
NA TRBD2 TRBJ2-7 TRBV18 CASSQASGTYEQYF TGTGCCAGCTCACAGGCTAGCGGGACATACGAGCAGTACTTC
NA NA TRBJ1-6 TRBV4-1 CASTIFSTARNSPLHF TGCGCCAGCACCATTTTTTCTACAGCTCGGAATTCACCCCTCCACTTT
NA NA TRBJ2-3 TRBV28 CASFTNTDTQYF TGTGCCAGCTTCACCAACACAGATACGCAGTATTTT
NA NA TRBJ2-5 TRBV11-2 CASSFHETQYF TGTGCCAGCAGCTTTCACGAGACCCAGTACTTC
NA NA TRBJ1-1 TRBV6-6 CASSSPYGDGNTEAFF TGTGCCAGCAGTTCACCCTACGGGGACGGGAACACTGAAGCTTTCTTT
NA TRBD2 TRBJ2-2 TRBV20-1 CSARTSFGTGELFF TGCAGTGCTAGGACTAGCTTCGGGACCGGGGAGCTGTTTTTT
once NA TRBJ1-6 TRBV3-1 CASSTGGNSPLHF TGTGCCAGCAGCACGGGGGGGAATTCACCCCTCCACTTT
NA NA TRBJ2-2 TRBV6-8 CASRLTGANTGELFF TGTGCCAGCAGATTGACAGGAGCGAACACCGGGGAGCTGTTTTTT
few TRBD1 TRBJ1-5 TRBV19 CASSPTGTLNQPQHF TGTGCCAGTAGCCCGACAGGGACCTTGAATCAGCCCCAGCATTTT
NA NA TRBJ2-1 TRBV2 CASSGQTNEQFF TGTGCCAGCAGTGGACAGACCAATGAGCAGTTCTTC
NA NA TRBJ2-3 TRBV24-1 CATSDGTLSPDTQYF TGTGCCACCAGTGATGGAACGTTGAGCCCTGATACGCAGTATTTT
few TRBD2 TRBJ2-3 TRBV12-3/TRBV12-4 CASSRALAGGTDTQYF TGTGCCAGCAGCCGCGCCCTAGCGGGAGGGACAGATACGCAGTATTTT
few NA TRBJ2-1 TRBV6-5 CASSPTGSYNEQFF TGTGCCAGCAGCCCGACAGGATCCTACAATGAGCAGTTCTTC
few NA TRBJ1-5 TRBV28 CASSLSVGSGQPQHF TGTGCCAGCAGTTTATCGGTAGGGTCTGGACAGCCCCAGCATTTT
NA NA TRBJ1-2 TRBV7-8 CASSLGGGIYGYTF TGTGCCAGCAGCTTAGGGGGCGGAATCTATGGCTACACCTTC
NA TRBD1 TRBJ2-6 TRBV4-1 CASSQRQGLAGANVLTF TGCGCCAGCAGCCAGAGACAGGGTCTCGCTGGGGCCAACGTCCTGACTTTC